By its share, the clone carrying this T cell receptor (beta chain) is medium-sized. TCR alpha and beta CDR3 regions were amplified from RNA using iRepertoire nested multiplex PCR. TCRdb re-derived calls from the multiplex PCR reads in MiXCR, one entry per CDR3 protein. This sample has several thousand distinct CDR3 sequences, with 31% found just once. The sample originates from a study of glioma-infiltrating T cells. The sequence came from a human donor with low-grade glioma or glioblastoma, undergoing nonglioma brain surgery, or in good health (not recorded which). Sequencing was performed on glioma tissue, nonneoplastic brain tissue, or PBMCs (not recorded which).

The CDR3 protein is CSARLQRSETQYF. CDR3 bases: TGCAGTGCTAGGTTGCAGAGGAGCGAGACCCAGTACTTC. The chain carries TRBV20-1 and TRBJ2-5; D is uncertain. Trimming removed 3 bases from V and 5 bases from J, with 13 bases in between. This CDR3 region has 13 residues. The germline V gene encodes CDR1 DFQATT and CDR2 SNEGSKA (reference sequence).